Below, one TCR beta chain is given with its context. The source of the sample is a study of blood T cell repertoires in COVID-19. Profiled with immunoSEQ multiplex PCR; TCRdb holds only in-frame clones, not every one. This sample has approximately 230,000 clones; roughly 90% occur once, and the top ten carry 2.1%. Looked up from germline, CDR1 is KGHDR and CDR2 is SFDVKD. Unmatched junction bases numbered 0, after V lost 4 bases and J lost 3 bases. CDR3 length: 13 residues. Specimen: peripheral blood. The gene calls are TRBV24-1 and TRBJ1-2, with TRBD1 matching over 8 bases. The sequence was collected from a woman aged 40 to 49 who had recovered from COVID-19. CDR3 sequence reads: CATSEDRDYGYTF. The CDR3 DNA follows: TGTGCCACCAGTGAGGACAGGGACTATGGCTACACCTTC.